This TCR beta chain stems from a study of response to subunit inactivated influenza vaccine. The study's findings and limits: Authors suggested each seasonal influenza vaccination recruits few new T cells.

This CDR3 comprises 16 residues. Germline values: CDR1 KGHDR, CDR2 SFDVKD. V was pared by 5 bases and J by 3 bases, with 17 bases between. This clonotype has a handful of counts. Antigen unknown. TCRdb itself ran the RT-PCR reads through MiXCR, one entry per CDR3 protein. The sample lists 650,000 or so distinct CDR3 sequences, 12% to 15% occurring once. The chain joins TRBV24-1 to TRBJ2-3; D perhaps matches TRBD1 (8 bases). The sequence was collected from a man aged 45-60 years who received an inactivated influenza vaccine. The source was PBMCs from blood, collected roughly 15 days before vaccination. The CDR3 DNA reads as TGTGCCACCAGTGTTATGGACAGGGAGGGTACAGATACGCAGTATTTT. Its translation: CATSVMDREGTDTQYF.